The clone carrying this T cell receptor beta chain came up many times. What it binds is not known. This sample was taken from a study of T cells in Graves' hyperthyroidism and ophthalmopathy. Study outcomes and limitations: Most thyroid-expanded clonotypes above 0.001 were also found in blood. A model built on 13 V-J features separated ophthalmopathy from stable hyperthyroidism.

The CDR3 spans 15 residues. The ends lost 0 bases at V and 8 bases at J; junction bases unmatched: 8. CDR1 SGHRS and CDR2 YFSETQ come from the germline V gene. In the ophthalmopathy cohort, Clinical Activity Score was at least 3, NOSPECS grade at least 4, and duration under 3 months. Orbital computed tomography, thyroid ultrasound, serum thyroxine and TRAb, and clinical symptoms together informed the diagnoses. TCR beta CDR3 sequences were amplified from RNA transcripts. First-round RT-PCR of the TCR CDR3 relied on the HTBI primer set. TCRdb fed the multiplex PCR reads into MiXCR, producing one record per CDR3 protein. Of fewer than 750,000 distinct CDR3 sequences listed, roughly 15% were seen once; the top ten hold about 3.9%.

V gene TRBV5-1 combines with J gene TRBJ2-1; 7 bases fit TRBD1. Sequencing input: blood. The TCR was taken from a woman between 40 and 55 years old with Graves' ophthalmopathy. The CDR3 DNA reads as TGCGCCAGCAGCTTGGTGGACAGGCTAGGGGATGAGCAGTTCTTC. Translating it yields CASSLVDRLGDEQFF.